This TCR beta chain was sequenced for a study of shared clonotypes between healthy human individuals. Looked up from germline, CDR1 is SGHRS and CDR2 is YFSETQ. The CDR3 has 15 amino acids. Trimming took off 0 bases at V and 1 base at J, with 10 bases between the two ends. Data came from immunoSEQ multiplex PCR; TCRdb stores just in-frame clones and leaves some out. The sample records some 680,000 clones, 60% to 75% being singletons. The sequence came from a woman aged 30 to 39 in good health. The gene calls are TRBV5-1 and TRBJ1-1; D is unclear. Sequencing input: memory CD4+ T cells sorted from blood. Documented subset: CD45RA-negative fraction. CDR3 sequence: CASSLEGRQNTEAFF. DNA for the CDR3: TGCGCCAGCAGCTTGGAGGGCAGGCAGAACACTGAAGCTTTCTTT.